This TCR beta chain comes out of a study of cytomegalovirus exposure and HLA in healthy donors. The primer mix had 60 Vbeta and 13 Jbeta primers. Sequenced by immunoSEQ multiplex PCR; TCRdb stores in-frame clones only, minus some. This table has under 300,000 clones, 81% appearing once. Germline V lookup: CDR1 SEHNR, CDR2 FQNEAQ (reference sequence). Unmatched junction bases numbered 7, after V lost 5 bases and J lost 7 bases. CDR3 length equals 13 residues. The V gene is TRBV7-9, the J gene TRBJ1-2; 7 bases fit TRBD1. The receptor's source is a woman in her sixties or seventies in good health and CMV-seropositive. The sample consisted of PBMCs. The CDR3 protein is CASSLQGRRGYTF. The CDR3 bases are TGTGCCAGCAGCCTACAGGGGCGCCGTGGCTACACCTTC.